Listed here are 2 T cell receptor beta chains from one sample, sequenced in a study of T-cell memory formation after mild COVID-19. TCRdb re-derived calls from the 5' RACE reads in MiXCR, one entry per CDR3 protein. The sample contains 250,000 to 400,000 distinct CDR3 sequences, roughly an eighth of which appear only once. The sequenced sample consisted of PBMCs or a T cell subset sorted from them (not recorded which). All receptors derive from a young man who had mild COVID-19 (a few samples of this study predate the infection). Cell type and time point are not known.

This clonotype was seen repeatedly, ten times or more. The rearrangement joins TRBV18 to TRBJ2-1; the match to TRBD2 covers 12 bases. CDR1 and CDR2 (germline): KGHSH, LQKENI. J was trimmed by 5 bases and V by 0 bases; bases with no gene match: 5. The CDR3 consists of 17 residues. The CDR3 spells CASSPPSRTSGDNEQFF. CDR3 nucleotides: TGTGCCAGCTCACCACCTAGCAGGACTAGCGGGGACAATGAGCAGTTCTTC.

V gene TRBV11-2 combines with J gene TRBJ2-3; D is perhaps TRBD1 or TRBD2 (5 bases each). Trimming shortened V by 6 bases and J by 10 bases, and 23 bases separated the two germline ends. CDR1 is SGHAT and CDR2 is FQNNGV in the germline V gene. The CDR3 is 15 amino acids. The chain's CDR3 is CASRSRAPLRTAQYF. In DNA, the CDR3 is TGTGCCAGCAGAAGCAGGGCCCCTCTTCGGACTGCGCAGTATTTT.